This T cell receptor (beta chain) is drawn from a study of T cell responses to AZD1222 COVID-19 vaccine. Study outcomes and limitations: Repertoire sampling happened only post peak T cell response.

CDR1 and CDR2 from the germline V gene are SGDLS and YYNGEE. The CDR3 runs to 16 residues. V was clipped by 0 bases and J by 4 bases, with 14 bases between them. This table comes from immunoSEQ multiplex PCR, and its TCRdb copy is limited to in-frame clones, with some not included. Here the sample spans 150,000 to 200,000 clones, approximately 90% being singletons. This clone has just a few counts. Its antigen is unidentified. Within the sample, other DNA sequences also encode this same CDR3. The material was peripheral blood, obtained 28 days after the second AZD1222 dose. The sequence was collected from an adult who received the AZD1222 COVID-19 vaccine. V usage is TRBV9 and J usage is TRBJ1-3; no clear D. This CDR3 reads CASSVGETGDGNTIYF. As DNA, the CDR3 is TGTGCCAGCAGCGTAGGAGAGACGGGTGACGGAAACACCATATATTTT. Supplemented by reference TRBV9 and TRBJ1-3, the full variable domain reads DSGVTQTPKHLITATGQRVTLRCSPRSGDLSVYWYQQSLDQGLQFLIQYYNGEERAKGNILERFSAQQFPDLHSELNLSSLELGDSALYFCASSVGETGDGNTIYFGEGSWLTVV.